This entry features one TCR beta chain sequence. This sample is part of a study of PD-L1 blockade in urothelial cancer. V shed 1 base and J shed 2 bases, with 17 bases lying between them. This CDR3 has 17 amino acids. CDR1 and CDR2 (germline): SGHVS, FNYEAQ. The method was immunoSEQ multiplex PCR; TCRdb's version includes in-frame clones alone and lacks a portion of them. The sample has some 48,000 clones, around 88% seen once. Time point defined: peripheral blood 6 weeks after treatment start. The specimen was PBMCs, collected around atezolizumab (anti-PD-L1) treatment. The chain uses TRBV7-6 and TRBJ2-5, with a tentative D call TRBD1 (5 bases). This receptor was identified in a man in his 60s with urothelial cancer. CDR3 nucleotides: TGTGCCAGCAGCTTAGAATTAGGGCTACAGGCACAAGAGACCCAGTACTTC. Its translation: CASSLELGLQAQETQYF.